The present TCR beta chain was sequenced within a study of cytomegalovirus exposure and HLA in healthy donors. 13 Jbeta primers and 60 Vbeta primers were used for the PCR. Per the authors' pipeline: The count from a later analysis was tens of millions of unique TCR beta chains, some 12 million of them shared. The protocol was immunoSEQ multiplex PCR, while the TCRdb copy is restricted to in-frame clones and leaves out a portion. From that table come the V and J calls and clone size; the DNA was used to work out D and trimming. The sample holds roughly 110,000 clones; under 70% are singletons and the top ten take approximately 9%. Note on this clone: Its specificity is not known.

Germline V gene sequence: CDR1 KGHSH, CDR2 LQKENI. Trimming took off 0 bases at V and 3 bases at J, with 11 bases between the two ends. This CDR3 has 15 amino acids. Study findings and constraints: One cluster of highly shared sequence variants probably arose as a sequencing artifact.

The sequence was collected from a man aged 25 to 45 in good health and CMV-seropositive. V usage is TRBV18 and J usage is TRBJ2-5; D unclear. The material sequenced was PBMCs. DNA of the CDR3: TGTGCCAGCTCACCACCGAGTAGGCAGGAAGAGACCCAGTACTTC. Its protein is CASSPPSRQEETQYF.